These T cell receptor beta chains were read from a single sample in a study of blood T cells in healthy people across ages. TCRdb processed the 5' RACE reads anew with MiXCR; each CDR3 protein has one entry. The sample includes roughly 680,000 distinct CDR3 sequences, around 50% of them seen just once. The specimen was blood. Receptors originate from a woman older than 75 in good health. Both conserved end residues are trimmed from each CDR3. Each record gives: V gene, CDR3 protein.

TRBV5-1,ASSKTGTGFNEQF
TRBV7-2,ASSLQGGSGSYSYEQY
TRBV27,ASSEGTSGSEETQY
TRBV12-3/TRBV12-4,ASIYTLNTEAF
TRBV7-2,ASSLGIGIAYEQY
TRBV20-1,SARDQNVGGEQY
TRBV12-5,ASGLSGGPADTQY
TRBV29-1,SVLTGRQDTQY
TRBV7-3,ASSFLTGNEQY
TRBV9,ASSVGGSLTYEQY
TRBV7-2,ASNLGGVAGETQY
TRBV3-1,ASSQDQPGRRVAGYT
TRBV12-3/TRBV12-4,ASSFGQGDIRYEQY
TRBV18,ASSPQGGSYNGQY
TRBV6-6,ASSGRGDEQF
TRBV30,AWSPSVGQQY
TRBV3-1,ASSQDIWGRTYEQY
TRBV15,ATSRDLGQRTDTQY
TRBV3-1,ASSQGREYNEQF
TRBV3-1,ASSQDHPSIDEQY
TRBV24-1,ATSITGTGELF
TRBV6-6,ASNWDPGAGQPQH
TRBV20-1,SARSSGSSYNEQF
TRBV5-1,ASSFRGVRETQY
TRBV29-1,SVSQGADNQPQH
TRBV30,AGSEGGTQY
TRBV6-2/TRBV6-3,ASSYRASTEAF
TRBV28,ASSPSGGGLTDTQY
TRBV25-1,ASSESGSETQY
TRBV14,ASAGQETQY
TRBV10-3,AISENRDYEQY
TRBV7-2,ASSLNHGPSRTGELF
TRBV20-1,SARRGAYEQY
TRBV5-1,ASSLIPAGTAYEQY
TRBV12-3/TRBV12-4,ASSLERGRTDAQY
TRBV13,ASSLVGNTGELF
TRBV18,ASSPQGGYNNQPQH
TRBV7-3,ASSFDKDEQY
TRBV20-1,SARKSGTYNEQF
TRBV27,ASSTNGADYEQY
TRBV5-1,VSSLGQGANGEQF
TRBV12-3/TRBV12-4,ASSSPGQGVDEQY
TRBV5-1,ASRPPGQGYGDTEAF
TRBV5-1,ASSLVSRETQY
TRBV6-2/TRBV6-3,ASSNGLAGRETQY
TRBV5-1,ASSLIQGSTGELF
TRBV5-1,ASSLGPGQQETQY
TRBV12-3/TRBV12-4,ASSTGGLSTDTQY
TRBV11-2,ASSSHLVSEQY
TRBV3-1,ASSHQTGPSDTQY
TRBV12-3/TRBV12-4,ASSMDHLPAGTQY